This T cell receptor (beta chain) comes out of a study of T cell changes during pregnancy in multiple sclerosis. The length of the CDR3 is 14 residues. The V and J ends lost 4 bases and 5 bases respectively, with 14 bases between them. Germline values: CDR1 SSHAT, CDR2 FNYEAQ (reference sequence). Repertoires were generated with immunoSEQ multiplex PCR, while TCRdb's copy carries only in-frame clones and drops some. The sample consists of approximately 17,000 clones, 95% to 96% of them appearing once. Sequenced here: peripheral blood, sampled in the third trimester of pregnancy. The gene calls are TRBV7-7 and TRBJ2-5; D may be TRBD1 (5 bases). This sequence originates from a female donor with multiple sclerosis, enrolled in a pregnancy study. The CDR3 bases are TGTGCCAGCAGCTCGCAGCGAGCAGGGGAGACCCAGTACTTC. Translating it yields CASSSQRAGETQYF.